The T cell receptor beta chain described here comes from a study of cytomegalovirus exposure and HLA in healthy donors. PCR amplification relied on 60 Vbeta primers (plus 13 Jbeta primers). Generated by immunoSEQ multiplex PCR, the TCRdb table keeps only in-frame clones and is missing some. Seen here are some 150,000 clones, roughly four fifths observed once, and the top ten hold 5.7%. V trimming: 5 bases; J trimming: 1 base; junction bases outside the gene matches: 4. CDR3 length: 15 amino acids. In germline, CDR1 is MRHNA, CDR2 SNTAGT. Sequencing input: PBMCs. This sequence originates from a man under 40 in good health and CMV-seropositive. V is TRBV6-4 and J is TRBJ2-3, with 9 bases aligning to TRBD1. The CDR3 DNA reads TGTGCCAGCAGTCAACAGGGGGCAGGCACAGATACGCAGTATTTT. Its protein is CASSQQGAGTDTQYF.